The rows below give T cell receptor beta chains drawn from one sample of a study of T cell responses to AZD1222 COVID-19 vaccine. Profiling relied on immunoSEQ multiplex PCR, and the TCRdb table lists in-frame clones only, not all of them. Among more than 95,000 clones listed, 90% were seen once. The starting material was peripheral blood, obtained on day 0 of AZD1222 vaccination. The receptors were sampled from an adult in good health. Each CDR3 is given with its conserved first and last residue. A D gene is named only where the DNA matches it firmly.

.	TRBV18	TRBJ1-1	CASSPRGGNTEAFF	TGTGCCAGCTCACCACGAGGGGGTAACACTGAAGCTTTCTTT
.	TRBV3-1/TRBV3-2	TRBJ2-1	CASSYNEQFF	TGTGCCAGCAGCTACAATGAGCAGTTCTTC
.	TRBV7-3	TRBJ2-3	CASSLGVGSTDTQYF	TGTGCCAGCAGCTTAGGGGTGGGGTCCACAGATACGCAGTATTTT
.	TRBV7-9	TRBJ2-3	CASVGGSGLLHF	TGTGCCAGCGTGGGAGGCTCGGGGCTCCTGCATTTT
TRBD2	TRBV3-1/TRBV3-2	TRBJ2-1	CASSQSGRALNEQFF	TGTGCCAGCAGCCAAAGCGGGAGGGCGCTAAATGAGCAGTTCTTC
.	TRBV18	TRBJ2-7	CASSPRQASSYEQYF	TGTGCCAGCTCACCACGACAGGCTAGCTCCTACGAGCAGTACTTC
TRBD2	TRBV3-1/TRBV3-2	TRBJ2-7	CASGSGRAGDEQYF	TGTGCCAGCGGTAGCGGGAGGGCCGGGGACGAGCAGTACTTC
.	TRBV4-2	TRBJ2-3	CASSQEGGTDTQYF	TGTGCCAGCAGCCAAGAGGGCGGTACAGATACGCAGTATTTT
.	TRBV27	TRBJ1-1	CASSLSQGARYTEAFF	TGTGCCAGCAGTTTATCACAGGGAGCTAGGTACACTGAAGCTTTCTTT
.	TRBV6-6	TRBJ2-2	CATIRDSDTGELFF	TGTGCCACAATCCGGGACTCAGACACCGGGGAGCTGTTTTTT
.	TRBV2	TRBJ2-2	CASSVGTGELFF	TGTGCCAGCAGTGTGGGAACCGGGGAGCTGTTTTTT
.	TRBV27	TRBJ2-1	CASSLRSQNYEQFF	TGTGCCAGCAGTTTAAGGTCCCAGAATTATGAGCAGTTCTTC
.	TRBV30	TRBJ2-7	CAWSVIQGDYEQYF	TGTGCCTGGAGTGTAATCCAGGGAGACTACGAGCAGTACTTC
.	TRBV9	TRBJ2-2	CASSRTAGELFF	TGTGCCAGCAGTAGAACGGCCGGGGAGCTGTTTTTT
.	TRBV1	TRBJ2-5	CTSSQDTLPQETQYF	TGCACCAGCAGCCAAGATACCTTGCCCCAAGAGACCCAGTACTTC
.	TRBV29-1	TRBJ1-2	CSARSGVGYTF	TGCAGCGCCAGGTCCGGAGTTGGCTACACCTTC
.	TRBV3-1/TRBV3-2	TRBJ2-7	CASSHSSYEQYF	TGTGCCAGCAGCCATAGCTCCTACGAGCAGTACTTC